These 8 T cell receptor beta chains share one sample of origin, sequenced in a study of blood T cell repertoires in COVID-19. Measured with immunoSEQ multiplex PCR; TCRdb has only the in-frame clones, and not every one. The profile shows 130,000 to 150,000 clones, approximately 81% of them singletons. The sequenced sample was peripheral blood. These receptors originate from a human donor with acute or convalescent COVID-19. The donor label of this sample is uncertain.

V and J are TRBV25-1 and TRBJ1-6; D is undetermined. V lost 7 bases to trimming and J lost 7 bases, with 11 bases between them. Germline CDR1 MGHDK, CDR2 SYGVNS. This CDR3 region has 13 residues. The CDR3 is CASTGYYNSPLHF. The CDR3 DNA sequence: TGTGCCAGCACAGGATATTACAATTCACCCCTCCACTTT.

This clone was counted once. The rearrangement joins TRBV4-2 to TRBJ2-5; D call uncertain. The germline V gene encodes CDR1 LGHNA and CDR2 YNFKEQ. This CDR3 has 14 residues. Trimming stripped 1 base from V and 3 bases from J, with 9 bases between. The CDR3 DNA reads as TGTGCCAGCAGCCAAGGCGGAGAGGAAGAGACCCAGTACTTC. Protein sequence: CASSQGGEEETQYF.

The table lists this clone with a few counts. The chain combines TRBV6-2 or TRBV6-3 with TRBJ2-5; weak D call: TRBD2 (6 bases). Per germline, CDR1 MNHEY and CDR2 SVGEGT. The CDR3 totals 15 residues. V shed 4 bases and J shed 0 bases, with 12 bases lying between them. Here the CDR3 reads CASSLSGLYQETQYF. CDR3 bases: TGTGCCAGCAGTTTGAGCGGGCTGTACCAAGAGACCCAGTACTTC.

This clone was counted a few times. The V and J genes are TRBV28 and TRBJ1-1, with D hard to call. This CDR3 is 13 amino acids long. V was clipped by 2 bases and J by 4 bases, with 8 bases between them. CDR1 and CDR2 from the germline V gene are MDHEN and SYDVKM. In DNA form, the CDR3 reads TGTGCCAGCAGTTTAGACCGGGGCACTGAAGCTTTCTTT. Protein sequence: CASSLDRGTEAFF.

This sequence joins TRBV5-4 and TRBJ1-1; TRBD1 might be the D (5 bases). This CDR3 contains 15 residues. Trimming pared 4 bases from V and 4 bases from J, leaving 17 bases between. Germline V gives CDR1 SGHNT, CDR2 YYREEE (reference sequence). The CDR3 loop reads CASSLGGGVSTEAFF. The CDR3 nucleotides read TGTGCCAGCAGCCTTGGGGGAGGGGTTAGCACTGAAGCTTTCTTT.

As DNA, the CDR3 is TGTGCCAGCAGTCCGGGGGCCTACGAGCAGTACTTC. This sequence encodes CASSPGAYEQYF. The chain links TRBV12-3 or TRBV12-4 to TRBJ2-7; D perhaps matches TRBD2 (6 bases). The CDR3 runs to 12 residues. Trimming took 5 bases from V and 2 from J, leaving 7 bases between them.

The rearrangement links TRBV3-1 (or the pseudogene TRBV3-2) to TRBJ2-2, with D possibly matching TRBD2 (6 bases). CDR3 size: 16 residues. Germline values: CDR1 LGHDT, CDR2 YNNKEL (reference sequence). Trimming stripped 2 bases from V and 5 bases from J, with 15 bases between. The CDR3 nucleotides are TGTGCCAGCAGCCAAACGACTAGTATGAGGACCGGGGAGCTGTTTTTT. Amino acid sequence: CASSQTTSMRTGELFF.

The CDR3 DNA reads TGTGCCAGTAATAAGGACAGGGTTGGTGGACAGCCCCAGCATTTT. Translation gives CASNKDRVGGQPQHF. J is TRBJ1-5 and V is TRBV19; 8 bases map to TRBD1. Germline assignment: CDR1 LNHDA and CDR2 SQIVND (reference sequence). Trimming at V came to 7 bases and at J to 7 bases, leaving 12 bases not matched to a gene. The CDR3 runs to 15 residues.